This T cell receptor beta chain was recovered during a study of cytomegalovirus exposure and HLA in healthy donors. With respect to this clone: No antigen is known for it.

Findings and limits, study-wide: The dataset shows that most TCR sequences were rare, while some public TCRs occurred in many donors. In a later analysis, parvovirus B19, influenza, CMV and Epstein-Barr virus appeared linked to several top co-occurrence clusters.

A multiplex PCR was run with 60 Vbeta primers and 13 Jbeta primers. Clones were sequenced by immunoSEQ multiplex PCR, and TCRdb holds only the in-frame ones, with some missing. The data show around 120,000 clones, roughly three quarters seen once. Trimming stripped 7 bases from V and 9 bases from J, with 16 bases between. The CDR3 loop spans 14 amino acids. From germline, CDR1 is MNHNY and CDR2 SVGAGI (reference sequence). The sequence was obtained from a man younger than 35 in good health and CMV-seronegative. This chain uses TRBV6-6 with TRBJ1-6, with TRBD1 as a possible D gene (6 bases). Sequencing used PBMCs. The CDR3: CASTPRGGASPLHF. The CDR3 nucleotides are TGTGCCAGCACCCCCCGTGGGGGGGCTTCACCCCTCCACTTT.